This TCR beta chain comes out of a study of blood T cell repertoires in COVID-19. In the study overall: Italy, Spain and the United States were the sources of the convalescent and acute COVID-19 samples. PBMCs, B-cell-depleted T cells, or T cells provided the cDNA or gDNA that made up the material.

Authors' analysis steps: From reference gene primer amplification, estimates of nucleated cell counts were derived. TCRdb's copy holds only in-frame clones and misses some; the assay was immunoSEQ multiplex PCR. The DNA was the basis for D and trimming; V, J and clone size are from that table. The sample contains about 180,000 clones, approximately 86% of which appear only once. Per the germline V gene, CDR1 is LNHDA and CDR2 is SQIVND (reference sequence). The CDR3 contains 16 residues. J lost 0 bases, V lost 5 bases, and 6 bases had no gene match. This rearrangement joins TRBV19 to TRBJ1-5, with 8 bases lining up with TRBD1. The sequencing input was peripheral blood. The clonotype was recovered from a woman in her twenties or thirties with active or convalescent COVID-19. CDR3 sequence reads: CASSPLGQGSNQPQHF. CDR3 in DNA: TGTGCCAGTAGTCCCCTCGGACAGGGTAGCAATCAGCCCCAGCATTTT.